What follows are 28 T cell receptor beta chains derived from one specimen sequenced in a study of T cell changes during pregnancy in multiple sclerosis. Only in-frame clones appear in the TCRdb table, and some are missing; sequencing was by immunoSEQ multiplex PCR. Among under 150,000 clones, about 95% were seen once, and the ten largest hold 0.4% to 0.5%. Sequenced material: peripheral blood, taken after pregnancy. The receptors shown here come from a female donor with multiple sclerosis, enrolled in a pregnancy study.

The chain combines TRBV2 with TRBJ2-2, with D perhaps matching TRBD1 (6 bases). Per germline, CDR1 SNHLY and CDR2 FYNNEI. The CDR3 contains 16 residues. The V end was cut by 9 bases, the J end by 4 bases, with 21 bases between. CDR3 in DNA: TGTGCCAGGGCGGGTCACAGGGTTCGTGGCACCGGGGAGCTGTTTTTT. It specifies CARAGHRVRGTGELFF.

CDR3 DNA: TGCAGCGTCGAAAGCGGGAGGTCCTACGAGCAGTACTTC. This gives the protein CSVESGRSYEQYF. The J gene is TRBJ2-7, the V gene TRBV29-1; 9 bases align to TRBD2. The CDR3 totals 13 residues. Germline-derived CDR1 and CDR2 are SQVTM and ANQGSEA. The V segment lost 6 bases and the J segment 1 base; nucleotides outside the gene matches: 4.

CDR3 sequence (DNA): TGCGCCAGCAGCCAAGGTTGGCTTGGGCCCTACGAGCAGTACTTC. Translating gives CASSQGWLGPYEQYF. The chain links TRBV4-1 to TRBJ2-7; no firm D call. Per germline, CDR1 MGHRA and CDR2 YSYEKL. The CDR3 loop spans 15 amino acids. Trimming cost V 1 base and J 2 bases, with 12 bases left between them.

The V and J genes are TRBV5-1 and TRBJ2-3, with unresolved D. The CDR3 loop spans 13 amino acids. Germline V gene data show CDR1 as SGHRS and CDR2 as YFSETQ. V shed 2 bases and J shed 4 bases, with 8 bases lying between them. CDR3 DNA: TGCGCCAGCAGCTTTTCCGGTGCAGATACGCAGTATTTT. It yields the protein CASSFSGADTQYF.

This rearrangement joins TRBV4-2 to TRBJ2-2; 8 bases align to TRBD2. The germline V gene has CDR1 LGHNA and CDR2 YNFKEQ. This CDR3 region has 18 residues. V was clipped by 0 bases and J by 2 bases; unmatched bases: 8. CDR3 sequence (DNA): TGTGCCAGCAGCCAAGACTTCCTAGCGGGTTTCAACACCGGGGAGCTGTTTTTT. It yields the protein CASSQDFLAGFNTGELFF.

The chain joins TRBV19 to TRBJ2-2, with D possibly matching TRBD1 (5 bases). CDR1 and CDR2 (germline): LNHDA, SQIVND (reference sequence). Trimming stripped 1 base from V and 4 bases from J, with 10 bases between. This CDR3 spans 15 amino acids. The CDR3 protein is CASSIVGVTTGELFF. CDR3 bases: TGTGCCAGTAGTATAGTAGGGGTGACCACCGGGGAGCTGTTTTTT.

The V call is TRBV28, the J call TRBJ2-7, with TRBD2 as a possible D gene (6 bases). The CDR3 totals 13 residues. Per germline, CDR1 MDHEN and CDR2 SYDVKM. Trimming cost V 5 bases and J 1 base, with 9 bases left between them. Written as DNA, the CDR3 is TGTGCCAGCAGTGCTGGGAGGTCCTACGAGCAGTACTTC. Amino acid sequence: CASSAGRSYEQYF.

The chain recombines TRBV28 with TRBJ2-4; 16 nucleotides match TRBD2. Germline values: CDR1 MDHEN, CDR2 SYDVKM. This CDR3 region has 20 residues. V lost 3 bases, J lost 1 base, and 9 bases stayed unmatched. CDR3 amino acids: CASSFGTSGRDIRAKNIQYF. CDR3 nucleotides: TGTGCCAGCAGTTTCGGGACTAGCGGGAGGGATATTCGGGCCAAAAACATTCAGTACTTC.

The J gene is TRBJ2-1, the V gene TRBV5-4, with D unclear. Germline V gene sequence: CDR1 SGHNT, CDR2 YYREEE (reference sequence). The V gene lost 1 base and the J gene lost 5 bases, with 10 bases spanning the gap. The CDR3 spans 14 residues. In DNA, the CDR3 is TGTGCCAGCAGCTTGATAGGCGGAGACAATGAGCAGTTCTTC. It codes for CASSLIGGDNEQFF.

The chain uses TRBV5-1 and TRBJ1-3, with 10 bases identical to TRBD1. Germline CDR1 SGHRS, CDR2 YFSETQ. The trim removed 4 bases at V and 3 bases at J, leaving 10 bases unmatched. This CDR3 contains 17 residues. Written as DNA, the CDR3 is TGCGCCAGCAGCCCCTCAGGGGGACAGGGGTATGGAAACACCATATATTTT. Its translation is CASSPSGGQGYGNTIYF. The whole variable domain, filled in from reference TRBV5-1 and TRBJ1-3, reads KAGVTQTPRYLIKTRGQQVTLSCSPISGHRSVSWYQQTPGQGLQFLFEYFSETQRNKGNFPGRFSGRQFSNSRSEMNVSTLELGDSALYLCASSPSGGQGYGNTIYFGEGSWLTVV.

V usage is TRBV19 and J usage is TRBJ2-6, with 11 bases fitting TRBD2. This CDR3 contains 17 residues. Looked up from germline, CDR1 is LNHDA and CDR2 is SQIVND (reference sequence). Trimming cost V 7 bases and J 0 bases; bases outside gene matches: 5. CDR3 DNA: TGTGCCAGTAAGACTAGCGGGACGATCTCTGGGGCCAACGTCCTGACTTTC. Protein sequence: CASKTSGTISGANVLTF.

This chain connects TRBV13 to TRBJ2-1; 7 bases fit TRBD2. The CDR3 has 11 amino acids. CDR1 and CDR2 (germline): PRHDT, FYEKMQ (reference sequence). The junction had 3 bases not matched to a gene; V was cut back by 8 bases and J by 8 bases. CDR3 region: CASGGGDEQFF. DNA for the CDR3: TGTGCCAGCGGGGGAGGGGATGAGCAGTTCTTC.

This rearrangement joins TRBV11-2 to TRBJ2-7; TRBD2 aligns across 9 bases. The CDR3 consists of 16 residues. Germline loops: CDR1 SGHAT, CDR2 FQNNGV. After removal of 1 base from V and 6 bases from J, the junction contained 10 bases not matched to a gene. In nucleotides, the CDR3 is TGTGCCAGCAGCTTAGCGTCGGGACTAGCCAGGCGCGAGCAGTACTTC. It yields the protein CASSLASGLARREQYF. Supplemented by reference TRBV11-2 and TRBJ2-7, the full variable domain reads EAGVAQSPRYKIIEKRQSVAFWCNPISGHATLYWYQQILGQGPKLLIQFQNNGVVDDSQLPKDRFSAERLKGVDSTLKIQPAKLEDSAVYLCASSLASGLARREQYFGPGTRLTVT.

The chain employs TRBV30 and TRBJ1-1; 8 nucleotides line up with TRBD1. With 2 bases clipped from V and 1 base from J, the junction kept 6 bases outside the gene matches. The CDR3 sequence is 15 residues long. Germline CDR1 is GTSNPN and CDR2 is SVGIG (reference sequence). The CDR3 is CAWSRHRGSNTEAFF. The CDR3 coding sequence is TGTGCCTGGAGTCGGCACAGGGGGTCGAACACTGAAGCTTTCTTT.

CDR3 residues: CASSPGRTQTEQYF. The CDR3 nucleotides are TGTGCCAGCTCACCCGGCCGGACTCAGACTGAGCAGTACTTC. This sequence joins TRBV18 and TRBJ2-7, with D perhaps TRBD2 (5 bases). CDR1 and CDR2 from the germline V gene are KGHSH and LQKENI. V was trimmed by 3 bases and J by 7 bases, leaving 16 bases between them. The CDR3 spans 14 residues.

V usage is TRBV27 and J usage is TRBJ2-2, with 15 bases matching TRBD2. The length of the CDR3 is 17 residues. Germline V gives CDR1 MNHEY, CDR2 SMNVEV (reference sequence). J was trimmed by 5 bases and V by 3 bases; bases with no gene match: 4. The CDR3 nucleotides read TGTGCCAGCAGTTTGGGACTAGCGGGAGGAGCAACCGGGGAGCTGTTTTTT. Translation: CASSLGLAGGATGELFF.

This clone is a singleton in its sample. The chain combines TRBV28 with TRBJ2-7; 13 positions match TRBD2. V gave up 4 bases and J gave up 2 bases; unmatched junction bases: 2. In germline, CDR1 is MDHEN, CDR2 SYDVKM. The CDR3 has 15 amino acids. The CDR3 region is CASSSGLAGAYEQYF. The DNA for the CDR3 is TGTGCCAGCAGTTCTGGACTAGCGGGGGCCTACGAGCAGTACTTC.

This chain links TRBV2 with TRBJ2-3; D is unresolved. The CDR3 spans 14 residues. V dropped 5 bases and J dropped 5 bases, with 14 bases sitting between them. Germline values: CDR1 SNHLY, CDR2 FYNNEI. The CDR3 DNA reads TGTGCCAGCAGTTATTCTGAGCGTAGAGATACGCAGTATTTT. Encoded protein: CASSYSERRDTQYF.

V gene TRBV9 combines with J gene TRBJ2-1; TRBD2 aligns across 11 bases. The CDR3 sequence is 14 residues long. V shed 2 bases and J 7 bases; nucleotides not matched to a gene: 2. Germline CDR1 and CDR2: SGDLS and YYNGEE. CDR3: CASSVTSGINEQFF. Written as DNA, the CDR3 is TGTGCCAGCAGCGTGACTAGCGGGATAAATGAGCAGTTCTTC.

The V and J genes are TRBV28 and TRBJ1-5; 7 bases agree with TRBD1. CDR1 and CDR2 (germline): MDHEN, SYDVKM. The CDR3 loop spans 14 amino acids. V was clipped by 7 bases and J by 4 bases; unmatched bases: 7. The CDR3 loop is CASILGTANQPQHF. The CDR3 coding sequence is TGTGCCAGCATCCTCGGGACAGCAAATCAGCCCCAGCATTTT.

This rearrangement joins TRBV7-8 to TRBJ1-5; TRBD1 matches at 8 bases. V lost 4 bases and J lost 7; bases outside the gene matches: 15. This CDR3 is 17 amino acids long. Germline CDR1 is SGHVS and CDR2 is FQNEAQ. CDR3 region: CASSSALGTGRYQPQHF. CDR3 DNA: TGTGCCAGCAGCTCCGCTCTGGGGACAGGAAGATACCAGCCCCAGCATTTT. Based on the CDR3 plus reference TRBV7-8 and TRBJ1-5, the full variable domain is GAGVSQSPRYKVAKRGQDVALRCDPISGHVSLFWYQQALGQGPEFLTYFQNEAQLDKSGLPSDRFFAERPEGSVSTLKIQRTQQEDSAVYLCASSSALGTGRYQPQHFGDGTRLSIL.

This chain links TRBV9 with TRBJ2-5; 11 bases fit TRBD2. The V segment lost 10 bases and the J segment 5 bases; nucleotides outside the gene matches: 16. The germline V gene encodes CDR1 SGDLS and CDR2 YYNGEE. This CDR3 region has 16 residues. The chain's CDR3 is CASGGLAGGPSETQYF. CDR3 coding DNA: TGTGCCTCCGGAGGGCTAGCGGGAGGCCCATCCGAGACCCAGTACTTC.

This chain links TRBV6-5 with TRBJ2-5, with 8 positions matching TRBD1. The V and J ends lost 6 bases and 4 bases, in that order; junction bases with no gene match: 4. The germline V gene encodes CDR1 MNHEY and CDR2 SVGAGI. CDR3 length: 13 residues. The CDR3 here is CASRRTGRETQYF. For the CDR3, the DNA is TGTGCCAGCAGGCGGACAGGGCGAGAGACCCAGTACTTC.

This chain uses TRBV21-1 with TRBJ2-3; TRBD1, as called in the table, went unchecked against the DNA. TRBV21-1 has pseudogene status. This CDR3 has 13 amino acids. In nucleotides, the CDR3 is TGTGCCAGCAGCACAGGGGGCACAGATACGCAGTATTTT. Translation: CASSTGGTDTQYF.

CDR3 bases: TGTGCCAGCAGCGTAGTGGGGGGGCGCGACCACGAGCAGTACTTC. Amino acids: CASSVVGGRDHEQYF. The chain couples TRBV9 to TRBJ2-7, with a weak D call TRBD2 (7 bases). Germline lookup yields CDR1 SGDLS and CDR2 YYNGEE. The CDR3 covers 15 residues. With 0 bases removed from V and 5 bases from J, the gap between germline ends came to 15 bases.

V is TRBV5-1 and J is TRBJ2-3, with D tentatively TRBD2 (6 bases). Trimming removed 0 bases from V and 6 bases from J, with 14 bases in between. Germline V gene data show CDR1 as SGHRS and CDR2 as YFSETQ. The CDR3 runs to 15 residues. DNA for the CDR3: TGCGCCAGCAGCTTGGGGGGACCCCGGGGGGATACGCAGTATTTT. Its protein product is CASSLGGPRGDTQYF.

Here the CDR3 reads CAISEVRTGGDEQYF. CDR3 DNA: TGTGCCATCAGTGAGGTCCGGACAGGGGGGGACGAGCAGTACTTC. The chain has TRBV10-3 and TRBJ2-7; 10 bases match TRBD1. The CDR3 has 15 amino acids. Germline V gene data show CDR1 as ENHRY and CDR2 as SYGVKD. Germline trimming cut 2 bases from V and 5 bases from J; bases unmatched to any gene: 6.

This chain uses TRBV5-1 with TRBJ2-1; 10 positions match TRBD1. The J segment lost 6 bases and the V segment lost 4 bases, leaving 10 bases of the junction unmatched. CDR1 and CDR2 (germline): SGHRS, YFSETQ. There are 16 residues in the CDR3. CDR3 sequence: CASSLGGTGVVNEQFF. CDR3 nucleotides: TGCGCCAGCAGCCTGGGCGGGACAGGGGTTGTCAATGAGCAGTTCTTC.